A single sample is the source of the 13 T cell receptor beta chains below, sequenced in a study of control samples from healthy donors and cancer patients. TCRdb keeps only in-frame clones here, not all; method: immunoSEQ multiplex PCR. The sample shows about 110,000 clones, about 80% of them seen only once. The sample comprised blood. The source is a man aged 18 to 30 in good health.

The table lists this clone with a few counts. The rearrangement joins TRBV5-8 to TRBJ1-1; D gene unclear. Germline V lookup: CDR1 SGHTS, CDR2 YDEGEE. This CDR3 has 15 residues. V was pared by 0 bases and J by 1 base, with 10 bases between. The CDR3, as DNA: TGTGCCAGCAGCTTGGGCGTGACACGGAACACTGAAGCTTTCTTT. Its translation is CASSLGVTRNTEAFF.

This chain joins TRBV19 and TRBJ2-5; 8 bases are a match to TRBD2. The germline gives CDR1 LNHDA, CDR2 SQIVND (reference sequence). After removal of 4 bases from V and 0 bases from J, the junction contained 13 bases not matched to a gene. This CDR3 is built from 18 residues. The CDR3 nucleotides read TGTGCCAGTAGTAGGGGTGCGGGGGGAAAGGGGTACCAAGAGACCCAGTACTTC. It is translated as CASSRGAGGKGYQETQYF. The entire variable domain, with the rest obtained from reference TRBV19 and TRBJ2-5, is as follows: DGGITQSPKYLFRKEGQNVTLSCEQNLNHDAMYWYRQDPGQGLRLIYYSQIVNDFQKGDIAEGYSVSREKKESFPLTVTSAQKNPTAFYLCASSRGAGGKGYQETQYFGPGTRLLVL.

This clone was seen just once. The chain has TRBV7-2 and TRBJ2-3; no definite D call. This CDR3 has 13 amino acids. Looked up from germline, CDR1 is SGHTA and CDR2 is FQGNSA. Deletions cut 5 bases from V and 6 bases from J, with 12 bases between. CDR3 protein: CASSPQPQDTQYF. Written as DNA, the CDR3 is TGTGCCAGCAGCCCCCAACCGCAGGATACGCAGTATTTT.

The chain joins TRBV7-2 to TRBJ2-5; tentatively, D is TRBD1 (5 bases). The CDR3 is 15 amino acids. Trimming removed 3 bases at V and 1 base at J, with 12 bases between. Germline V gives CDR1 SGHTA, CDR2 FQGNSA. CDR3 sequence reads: CASSFAGQVQETQYF. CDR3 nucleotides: TGTGCCAGCAGCTTTGCAGGACAAGTCCAAGAGACCCAGTACTTC.

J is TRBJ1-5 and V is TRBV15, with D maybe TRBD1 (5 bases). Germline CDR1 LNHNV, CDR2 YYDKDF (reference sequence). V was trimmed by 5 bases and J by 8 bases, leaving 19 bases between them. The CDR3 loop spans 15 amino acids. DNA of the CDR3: TGTGCCACCAGCTCTGTCAGGGCCTCTCAAGAGCCCCAGCATTTT. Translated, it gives CATSSVRASQEPQHF.

CDR3 protein: CASSEPRDRGGSRYTF. DNA of the CDR3: TGTGCCAGCAGTGAGCCGCGGGACAGGGGGGGATCACGCTACACCTTC. The chain links TRBV2 to TRBJ1-2, with 11 positions matching TRBD1. The CDR3 has 16 residues. Germline CDR1 SNHLY, CDR2 FYNNEI. Unmatched junction bases numbered 12, after V lost 3 bases and J lost 9 bases. Supplemented by reference TRBV2 and TRBJ1-2, the full variable domain reads EPEVTQTPSHQVTQMGQEVILRCVPISNHLYFYWYRQILGQKVEFLVSFYNNEISEKSEIFDDQFSVERPDGSNFTLKIRSTKLEDSAMYFCASSEPRDRGGSRYTFGSGTRLTVV.

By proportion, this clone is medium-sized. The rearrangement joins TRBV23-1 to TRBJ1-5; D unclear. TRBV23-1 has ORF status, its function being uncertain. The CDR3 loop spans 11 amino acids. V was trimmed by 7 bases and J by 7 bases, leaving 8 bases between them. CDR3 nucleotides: TGCGCCAGCACGGTTAGACAGCCCCAGCATTTT. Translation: CASTVRQPQHF.

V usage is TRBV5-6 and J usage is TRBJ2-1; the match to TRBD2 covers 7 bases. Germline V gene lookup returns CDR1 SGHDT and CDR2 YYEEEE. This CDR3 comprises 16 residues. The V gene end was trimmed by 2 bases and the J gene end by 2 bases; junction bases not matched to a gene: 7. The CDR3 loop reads CASSFRTGTTYNEQFF. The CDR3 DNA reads TGTGCCAGCAGCTTCAGAACCGGGACTACCTACAATGAGCAGTTCTTC.

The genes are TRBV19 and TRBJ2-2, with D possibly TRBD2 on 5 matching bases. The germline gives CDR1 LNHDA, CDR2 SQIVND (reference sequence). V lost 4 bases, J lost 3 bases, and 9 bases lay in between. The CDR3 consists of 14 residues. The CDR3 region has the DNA TGTGCCAGTAGTACTCGGGAATACACCGGGGAGCTGTTTTTT. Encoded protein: CASSTREYTGELFF. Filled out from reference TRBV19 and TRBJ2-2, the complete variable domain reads DGGITQSPKYLFRKEGQNVTLSCEQNLNHDAMYWYRQDPGQGLRLIYYSQIVNDFQKGDIAEGYSVSREKKESFPLTVTSAQKNPTAFYLCASSTREYTGELFFGEGSRLTVL.

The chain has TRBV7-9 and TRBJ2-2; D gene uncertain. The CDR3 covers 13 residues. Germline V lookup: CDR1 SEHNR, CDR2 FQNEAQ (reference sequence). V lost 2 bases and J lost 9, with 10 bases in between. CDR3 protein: CASSLSVRWELFF. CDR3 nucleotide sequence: TGTGCCAGCAGCTTAAGCGTGCGGTGGGAGCTGTTTTTT. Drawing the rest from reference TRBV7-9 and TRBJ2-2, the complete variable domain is DTGVSQNPRHKITKRGQNVTFRCDPISEHNRLYWYRQTLGQGPEFLTYFQNEAQLEKSRLLSDRFSAERPKGSFSTLEIQRTEQGDSAMYLCASSLSVRWELFFGEGSRLTVL.

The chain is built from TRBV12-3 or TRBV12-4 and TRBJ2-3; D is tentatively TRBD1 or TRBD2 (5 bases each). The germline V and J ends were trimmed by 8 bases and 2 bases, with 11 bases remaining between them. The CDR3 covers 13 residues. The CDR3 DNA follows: TGTGCCAGCGGGACCGGGGACACAGATACGCAGTATTTT. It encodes CASGTGDTDTQYF.

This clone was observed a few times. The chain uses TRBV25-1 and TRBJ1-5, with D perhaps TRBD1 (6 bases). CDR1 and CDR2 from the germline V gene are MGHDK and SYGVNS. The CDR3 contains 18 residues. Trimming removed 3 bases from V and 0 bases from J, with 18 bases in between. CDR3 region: CASSENLGHDISNQPQHF. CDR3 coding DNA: TGTGCCAGCAGTGAGAATCTGGGACATGATATTAGCAATCAGCCCCAGCATTTT.

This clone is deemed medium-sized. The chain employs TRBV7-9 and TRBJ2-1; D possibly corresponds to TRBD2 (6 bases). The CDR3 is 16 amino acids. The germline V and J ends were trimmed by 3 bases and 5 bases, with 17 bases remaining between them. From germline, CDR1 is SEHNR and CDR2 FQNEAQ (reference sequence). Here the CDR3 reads CASSFSGGAKNNEQFF. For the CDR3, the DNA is TGTGCCAGCAGCTTCAGTGGAGGGGCCAAAAACAATGAGCAGTTCTTC.